One and the same sample provided the 30 T cell receptor beta chains below, sequenced in a study of blood T cell repertoires in COVID-19. TCRdb keeps only in-frame clones here, not all; method: immunoSEQ multiplex PCR. Among approximately 90,000 clones listed, 81% were seen once. The source material was peripheral blood. The receptors were sampled from a man of 80 years or more with active or convalescent COVID-19.

This chain joins TRBV9 and TRBJ1-6; D remains ambiguous. The CDR3 extends over 15 amino acids. Trimming pared 0 bases from V and 1 base from J, leaving 5 bases between. The V gene's germline CDR1 is SGDLS and CDR2 YYNGEE. This CDR3 reads CASSVARSYNSPLHF. CDR3 in DNA: TGTGCCAGCAGCGTAGCCCGGTCCTATAATTCACCCCTCCACTTT.

The chain is built from TRBV10-3 and TRBJ1-2; 8 positions match TRBD1. J gave up 0 bases and V 4 bases, and 1 base lay outside the gene matches. Germline loops: CDR1 ENHRY, CDR2 SYGVKD. The CDR3 totals 14 residues. The CDR3 region has the DNA TGTGCCATCAGTGTGACAGGGGCTAACTATGGCTACACCTTC. Residues: CAISVTGANYGYTF.

This clone is a singleton in its sample. The J gene is TRBJ1-1, the V gene TRBV11-2; perhaps TRBD1 as D (5 bases). Germline loops: CDR1 SGHAT, CDR2 FQNNGV. The ends were cut back, 4 bases at V and 7 bases at J, with 19 bases in the middle. This CDR3 contains 15 residues. DNA of the CDR3: TGTGCCAGCAGCTCTACAGACGACAGCTTGAATGAAGCTTTCTTT. Protein sequence: CASSSTDDSLNEAFF.

J is TRBJ1-6 and V is TRBV29-1; tentative D call: TRBD1 (6 bases). The CDR3 covers 13 residues. With 6 bases removed from V and 1 base from J, the gap between germline ends came to 7 bases. Germline V gene lookup returns CDR1 SQVTM and CDR2 ANQGSEA. In nucleotides, the CDR3 is TGCAGCGTCAGGGGTTCCTATAATTCACCCCTCCACTTT. Translating it yields CSVRGSYNSPLHF.

The chain has TRBV10-3 and TRBJ1-3, with 11 bases matching TRBD1. Germline lookup yields CDR1 ENHRY and CDR2 SYGVKD. V gave up 6 bases and J gave up 7 bases; unmatched junction bases: 2. The CDR3 is 13 residues long. The CDR3 protein is CAISRDRGNTIYF. CDR3 DNA sequence: TGTGCCATCAGCCGGGACAGGGGGAACACCATATATTTT.

V gene TRBV9 combines with J gene TRBJ2-1; no clear D gene. This CDR3 spans 11 amino acids. Per germline, CDR1 SGDLS and CDR2 YYNGEE. Trimming removed 1 base from V and 8 bases from J, with 4 bases in between. The CDR3 sequence is CASSVLDEQFF. CDR3 nucleotides: TGTGCCAGCAGCGTATTAGATGAGCAGTTCTTC.

The chain combines TRBV5-6 with TRBJ1-5; perhaps TRBD1 as D (6 bases). This CDR3 region has 14 residues. Trimming left V 2 bases short and J 6 bases short, with 12 bases between. Germline CDR1 SGHDT, CDR2 YYEEEE. CDR3 sequence: CASSFQGQGQPQHF. The CDR3 DNA reads TGTGCCAGCAGCTTCCAGGGGCAGGGTCAGCCCCAGCATTTT.

V gene TRBV25-1 combines with J gene TRBJ1-1; 9 bases map to TRBD1. CDR3 length: 13 residues. CDR1 and CDR2 from the germline V gene are MGHDK and SYGVNS. The V gene end was trimmed by 1 base and the J gene end by 10 bases; junction bases not matched to a gene: 4. CDR3: CASSEFGQGTAFF. CDR3 in DNA: TGTGCCAGCAGTGAATTCGGACAGGGGACAGCTTTCTTT.

The rearrangement joins TRBV11-2 to TRBJ1-2; no definite D call. With 5 bases removed from V and 7 bases from J, the gap between germline ends came to 8 bases. Germline lookup yields CDR1 SGHAT and CDR2 FQNNGV. The CDR3 totals 11 residues. The chain's CDR3 is CASSLRGGYTF. In DNA form, the CDR3 reads TGTGCCAGCAGCCTACGGGGTGGCTACACCTTC.

The V call is TRBV6-5, the J call TRBJ2-7; 7 bases line up with TRBD1. Germline-derived CDR1 and CDR2 are MNHEY and SVGAGI. The CDR3 covers 13 residues. The J segment lost 4 bases and the V segment lost 6 bases, leaving 6 bases of the junction unmatched. The CDR3: CASSLGQEYEQYF. The CDR3 coding sequence is TGTGCCAGCAGCCTCGGACAGGAGTACGAGCAGTACTTC.

This chain connects TRBV19 to TRBJ2-1, with D perhaps TRBD1 (6 bases). Trimming stripped 7 bases from V and 0 bases from J, with 16 bases between. Germline loops: CDR1 LNHDA, CDR2 SQIVND (reference sequence). This CDR3 spans 16 amino acids. CDR3 sequence reads: CASIAGAAFSYNEQFF. Here the CDR3 DNA reads TGTGCCAGTATAGCAGGGGCTGCGTTCTCCTACAATGAGCAGTTCTTC.

The chain carries TRBV28 and TRBJ2-7; D call uncertain. This CDR3 spans 14 amino acids. V dropped 5 bases and J dropped 7 bases, with 18 bases sitting between them. CDR1 and CDR2 (germline): MDHEN, SYDVKM. This CDR3 reads CASSPTRFSGEQYF. The CDR3 DNA is TGTGCCAGCAGTCCGACGAGGTTCTCTGGAGAGCAGTACTTC.

The chain combines TRBV6-1 with TRBJ1-2; 7 positions agree with TRBD1. The CDR3 is 14 amino acids. Germline CDR1 reads MNHNS; CDR2 reads SASEGT. V lost 0 bases, J lost 8 bases, and 6 bases stayed unmatched. Written as DNA, the CDR3 is TGTGCCAGCAGTGAAGCAGAGGGGGCAGGAGGCTACACCTTC. As protein: CASSEAEGAGGYTF.

This clone was detected a few times. The chain is built from TRBV4-3 and TRBJ1-5; D not resolved. Trimming removed 1 base at V and 3 bases at J, with 10 bases between. The CDR3 contains 15 residues. From germline, CDR1 is LGHNA and CDR2 YSLEER. In nucleotides, the CDR3 is TGCGCCAGCAGCCAAGCCCGTTCCTTCAATCAGCCCCAGCATTTT. It translates to CASSQARSFNQPQHF.

CDR3 protein: CASGLSVGASEAFF. The DNA for the CDR3 is TGTGCTAGTGGTTTGTCCGTGGGGGCCAGTGAAGCTTTCTTT. The rearrangement joins TRBV12-5 to TRBJ1-1; tentative D call: TRBD1 (6 bases). Trimming took off 2 bases at V and 7 bases at J, with 14 bases between the two ends. The V gene's germline CDR1 is LGHNT and CDR2 FRNRAP. The CDR3 extends over 14 amino acids.

The chain joins TRBV21-1 to TRBJ2-2; the table's D call, TRBD1, has no DNA check behind it. TRBV21-1 is shown as a pseudogene. CDR3 length: 20 amino acids. CDR3 sequence reads: CASSKWAYLQFSHDTGELFF. The CDR3 DNA is TGTGCCAGCAGCAAATGGGCCTATTTACAGTTTTCCCATGACACCGGGGAGCTGTTTTTT.

This clone was seen a few times. The chain has TRBV28 and TRBJ2-7, with D tentatively TRBD2 (5 bases). Germline V gene sequence: CDR1 MDHEN, CDR2 SYDVKM. Trimming left V 5 bases short and J 3 bases short, with 14 bases between. The CDR3 is 14 amino acids. CDR3 region: CASSTRDPNYEQYF. CDR3 in DNA: TGTGCCAGCAGTACCCGGGATCCAAACTACGAGCAGTACTTC. Filled out from reference TRBV28 and TRBJ2-7, the complete variable domain reads DVKVTQSSRYLVKRTGEKVFLECVQDMDHENMFWYRQDPGLGLRLIYFSYDVKMKEKGDIPEGYSVSREKKERFSLILESASTNQTSMYLCASSTRDPNYEQYFGPGTRLTVT.

This clone was recorded once. This rearrangement joins TRBV5-1 to TRBJ2-7, with a tentative D call TRBD1 (6 bases). The length of the CDR3 is 14 residues. Trimming pared 2 bases from V and 7 bases from J, leaving 16 bases between. Germline values: CDR1 SGHRS, CDR2 YFSETQ. Here the CDR3 reads CASSFFQGSGEQYF. The CDR3 DNA is TGCGCCAGCAGCTTCTTCCAGGGGTCAGGGGAGCAGTACTTC. Supplemented by reference TRBV5-1 and TRBJ2-7, the full variable domain reads KAGVTQTPRYLIKTRGQQVTLSCSPISGHRSVSWYQQTPGQGLQFLFEYFSETQRNKGNFPGRFSGRQFSNSRSEMNVSTLELGDSALYLCASSFFQGSGEQYFGPGTRLTVT.

This clone was counted between two and nine times. The chain uses TRBV7-2 and TRBJ1-2; weak D call: TRBD1 (6 bases). V was shortened by 5 bases and J by 5 bases, with 18 bases between the two germline ends. Germline-derived CDR1 and CDR2 are SGHTA and FQGNSA. The CDR3 runs 15 residues. CDR3 coding DNA: TGTGCCAGCAGCCCACGCGGGGGGCAGGAGTATGGCTACACCTTC. It encodes CASSPRGGQEYGYTF.

The chain joins TRBV4-1 to TRBJ1-1; no clear D gene. With 1 base removed from V and 10 bases from J, the gap between germline ends came to 22 bases. Germline CDR1 and CDR2: MGHRA and YSYEKL. This CDR3 contains 16 residues. CDR3 in amino acids: CASSQAGYGNKEGAFF. The CDR3 DNA reads as TGCGCCAGCAGCCAAGCAGGCTATGGGAATAAAGAGGGAGCTTTCTTT.

The rearrangement joins TRBV29-1 to TRBJ2-5, with TRBD2 as a possible D gene (6 bases). The CDR3 spans 12 residues. The V gene lost 7 bases and the J gene lost 5 bases, with 14 bases spanning the gap. Per the germline V gene, CDR1 is SQVTM and CDR2 is ANQGSEA. The CDR3 protein is CSGGLKRETQYF. The CDR3 nucleotides are TGCAGCGGAGGACTAAAGAGGGAGACCCAGTACTTC.

The CDR3 nucleotides are TGCGCCAGCAGCCCCGGACCGGAGGGCCTTAACTATGGCTACACCTTC. It is translated as CASSPGPEGLNYGYTF. The chain recombines TRBV5-1 with TRBJ1-2; D gene ambiguous. Per germline, CDR1 SGHRS and CDR2 YFSETQ. V was shortened by 4 bases and J by 1 base, with 17 bases between the two germline ends. This CDR3 has 16 amino acids.

The chain has TRBV11-2 and TRBJ1-1; D is ambiguous. This CDR3 contains 12 residues. V was cut by 4 bases and J by 1 base, with 4 bases left in between. Germline CDR1 is SGHAT and CDR2 is FQNNGV. The CDR3 sequence: CASSSSNTEAFF. The CDR3 coding sequence is TGTGCCAGCAGCTCCTCGAACACTGAAGCTTTCTTT.

This chain links TRBV19 with TRBJ1-3; 9 bases match TRBD1. The germline V gene has CDR1 LNHDA and CDR2 SQIVND (reference sequence). The V gene end was trimmed by 10 bases and the J gene end by 8 bases; junction bases not matched to a gene: 6. The CDR3 totals 12 residues. The CDR3 sequence is CATGQGSDTIYF. Here the CDR3 DNA reads TGTGCCACTGGACAGGGGTCGGACACCATATATTTT. The full variable domain, in which reference TRBV19 and TRBJ1-3 provide the parts outside the CDR3, is DGGITQSPKYLFRKEGQNVTLSCEQNLNHDAMYWYRQDPGQGLRLIYYSQIVNDFQKGDIAEGYSVSREKKESFPLTVTSAQKNPTAFYLCATGQGSDTIYFGEGSWLTVV.

This clone was seen a handful of times. This rearrangement joins TRBV27 to TRBJ1-6; D is possibly TRBD1 (5 bases). V lost 0 bases, J lost 5 bases, and 11 bases lay in between. This CDR3 is built from 16 residues. The germline V gene encodes CDR1 MNHEY and CDR2 SMNVEV (reference sequence). CDR3 sequence: CASSLSPGLNNSPLHF. The CDR3, as DNA: TGTGCCAGCAGTTTATCCCCAGGGCTGAATAATTCACCCCTCCACTTT.

The rearrangement uses TRBV5-5 and TRBJ2-3; D is unresolved. This CDR3 is built from 15 residues. V shed 4 bases and J shed 1 base, with 13 bases lying between them. Per germline, CDR1 SGHKS and CDR2 YYEKEE (reference sequence). The CDR3 spells CASSPNSFRTDTQYF. The CDR3 coding sequence is TGTGCCAGCAGCCCGAATAGTTTCCGCACAGATACGCAGTATTTT.

The rearrangement uses TRBV3-1 (or the pseudogene TRBV3-2) and TRBJ2-5; 7 nucleotides align to TRBD1. The J segment lost 5 bases and the V segment lost 1 base, leaving 7 bases of the junction unmatched. Germline CDR1 and CDR2: LGHDT and YNNKEL (reference sequence). This CDR3 comprises 15 residues. The CDR3 region is CASSQGGGRGETQYF. Written as DNA, the CDR3 is TGTGCCAGCAGCCAAGGCGGCGGCAGGGGGGAGACCCAGTACTTC.

V usage is TRBV7-9 and J usage is TRBJ1-1; 8 bases align to TRBD1. Germline V gives CDR1 SEHNR, CDR2 FQNEAQ (reference sequence). After removal of 4 bases from V and 7 bases from J, the junction contained 11 bases not matched to a gene. The CDR3 extends over 15 amino acids. CDR3 DNA sequence: TGTGCCAGCAGCTCGCCCACCGGACAGGGAGGTGAAGCTTTCTTT. This translates into CASSSPTGQGGEAFF.

The rearrangement links TRBV18 to TRBJ2-1; no clear D gene. Per germline, CDR1 KGHSH and CDR2 LQKENI. This CDR3 is 17 amino acids long. The V end was cut by 1 base, the J end by 0 bases, with 13 bases between. The CDR3 DNA is TGTGCCAGCTCACCACGCCAGGCGCGTAGCTCCTACAATGAGCAGTTCTTC. Amino acid sequence: CASSPRQARSSYNEQFF.

V and J are TRBV21-1 and TRBJ1-1; the table calls TRBD1, which could not be checked here. TRBV21-1 is flagged as a pseudogene. CDR3 size: 17 residues. The CDR3 DNA follows: TGTGCCAGCAGCAAAAGCCGGACAGGGGAGGGGAACACTGAAGCTTTCTTT. Amino acid sequence: CASSKSRTGEGNTEAFF.